The 13 T cell receptor beta chains below were found in one sample sequenced in a study of regulatory T cells. Regarding the study as a whole: In CD3G-deficient patients, conventional CD4+ T cells were enriched for hydrophobic CDR3 residues at positions 6 and 7.

These receptors have no identified antigens. Amplification used 52 TRBV primers and 13 TRBJ primers. The method was immunoSEQ multiplex PCR; TCRdb's version includes in-frame clones alone and lacks a portion of them. In the table there are under 45,000 clones, over 75% of which are singletons. The sequenced sample was conventional CD4+ T cells sorted from blood. These receptors all stem from a person under 35 with CD3G deficiency.

The chain carries TRBV19 and TRBJ1-1; D unclear. The CDR3 loop spans 12 amino acids. Germline V CDR1 and CDR2: LNHDA, SQIVND (reference sequence). The ends were cut back, 3 bases at V and 10 bases at J, with 12 bases in the middle. CDR3 residues: CASSMVRGTAFF. The DNA of the CDR3 is TGTGCCAGTAGTATGGTACGGGGAACAGCTTTCTTT.

CDR3 coding DNA: TGCGCCAGCAGCCGACAGGGTGAGTCGGAGGAGCAGTACTTC. Translating gives CASSRQGESEEQYF. The rearrangement uses TRBV5-1 and TRBJ2-7, with 7 bases that match TRBD1. Trimming removed 4 bases from V and 7 bases from J; junction bases left unmatched: 11. The CDR3 length is 14 residues. Germline V gene lookup returns CDR1 SGHRS and CDR2 YFSETQ.

The chain combines TRBV5-1 with TRBJ2-3; 7 nucleotides agree with TRBD2. This CDR3 has 13 amino acids. Germline trimming cut 7 bases from V and 7 bases from J; bases unmatched to any gene: 9. The germline gives CDR1 SGHRS, CDR2 YFSETQ. This chain's CDR3 is CASSLGGEYTQYF. CDR3 sequence (DNA): TGCGCCAGCTCCCTTGGGGGGGAATATACGCAGTATTTT. The full variable domain, its missing parts supplied by reference TRBV5-1 and TRBJ2-3, is KAGVTQTPRYLIKTRGQQVTLSCSPISGHRSVSWYQQTPGQGLQFLFEYFSETQRNKGNFPGRFSGRQFSNSRSEMNVSTLELGDSALYLCASSLGGEYTQYFGPGTRLTVL.

The V and J genes are TRBV28 and TRBJ1-4; unclear D gene. The CDR3 has 15 residues. The germline V and J ends were trimmed by 5 bases and 7 bases, with 17 bases remaining between them. Germline V gene sequence: CDR1 MDHEN, CDR2 SYDVKM. This chain's CDR3 is CASSRNDKGGEKLFF. The DNA for the CDR3 is TGTGCCAGCAGTCGGAACGACAAAGGTGGTGAAAAACTGTTTTTT.

V is TRBV28 and J is TRBJ1-1, with D tentatively TRBD1 (5 bases). The ends were cut back, 5 bases at V and 3 bases at J, with 16 bases in the middle. The CDR3 has 15 residues. Germline V lookup: CDR1 MDHEN, CDR2 SYDVKM. CDR3 amino acids: CASSTSGRGHTEAFF. The CDR3 DNA sequence: TGTGCCAGCAGTACCTCAGGAAGGGGTCACACTGAAGCTTTCTTT. The full variable domain, with the rest looked up from reference TRBV28 and TRBJ1-1, is DVKVTQSSRYLVKRTGEKVFLECVQDMDHENMFWYRQDPGLGLRLIYFSYDVKMKEKGDIPEGYSVSREKKERFSLILESASTNQTSMYLCASSTSGRGHTEAFFGQGTRLTVV.

V is TRBV6-1 and J is TRBJ1-5; D remains unclear. Germline CDR1 reads MNHNS; CDR2 reads SASEGT. Trimming removed 4 bases from V and 1 base from J, with 8 bases in between. CDR3 length: 14 amino acids. This chain's CDR3 is CASSAQRSNQPQHF. DNA for the CDR3: TGTGCCAGCAGTGCCCAGAGGAGCAATCAGCCCCAGCATTTT.

CDR3 in amino acids: CASSQDLGLEQYF. As DNA, the CDR3 is TGCGCCAGCAGCCAAGATCTCGGCTTGGAGCAGTACTTC. The rearrangement joins TRBV4-1 to TRBJ2-5, with D unresolved. Trimming took 0 bases from V and 11 from J, leaving 13 bases between them. The length of the CDR3 is 13 residues. Germline-derived CDR1 and CDR2 are MGHRA and YSYEKL.

This rearrangement joins TRBV28 to TRBJ2-1; unclear D gene. Germline V gene lookup returns CDR1 MDHEN and CDR2 SYDVKM. The CDR3 has 15 amino acids. The V gene lost 3 bases and the J gene lost 8 bases, with 17 bases spanning the gap. The CDR3 DNA reads TGTGCCAGCAGTTTGCTTGGGGAATATCAGCATGAGCAGTTCTTC. It specifies CASSLLGEYQHEQFF. The full variable domain, in which reference TRBV28 and TRBJ2-1 provide the parts outside the CDR3, is DVKVTQSSRYLVKRTGEKVFLECVQDMDHENMFWYRQDPGLGLRLIYFSYDVKMKEKGDIPEGYSVSREKKERFSLILESASTNQTSMYLCASSLLGEYQHEQFFGPGTRLTVL.

The chain links TRBV5-1 to TRBJ2-2, with TRBD1 as a possible D gene (5 bases). Trimming stripped 4 bases from V and 1 base from J, with 8 bases between. Per the germline V gene, CDR1 is SGHRS and CDR2 is YFSETQ. CDR3 length: 14 residues. The CDR3 is CASSPGQNTGELFF. The CDR3 nucleotides read TGCGCCAGCAGCCCAGGACAGAACACCGGGGAGCTGTTTTTT.

The CDR3 DNA sequence: TGCAGCGCCCTAGATACGCAGTATTTT. It codes for CSALDTQYF. The chain carries TRBV29-1 and TRBJ2-3; unclear D gene. Trimming removed 7 bases from V and 5 bases from J, with 4 bases in between. This CDR3 has 9 residues. Germline V gene lookup returns CDR1 SQVTM and CDR2 ANQGSEA.

The chain employs TRBV6-1 and TRBJ1-6; D is possibly TRBD1 (6 bases). V gave up 2 bases and J gave up 4 bases, with 12 bases separating them. Germline values: CDR1 MNHNS, CDR2 SASEGT. The CDR3 extends over 16 amino acids. This CDR3 is CASSEWAGAYNSPLHF. The CDR3 nucleotides read TGTGCCAGCAGTGAATGGGCAGGGGCTTATAATTCACCCCTCCACTTT.

This clone was recorded once. The rearrangement links TRBV7-9 to TRBJ2-5; D is uncertain. V was trimmed by 2 bases and J by 1 base, leaving 8 bases between them. Per germline, CDR1 SEHNR and CDR2 FQNEAQ (reference sequence). The CDR3 covers 14 residues. The CDR3 DNA reads as TGTGCCAGCAGCTTACAAGGTTTCCAAGAGACCCAGTACTTC. It translates to CASSLQGFQETQYF.

This chain links TRBV6-6 with TRBJ2-7; 7 bases match TRBD2. This CDR3 comprises 15 residues. J was trimmed by 4 bases and V by 6 bases; bases with no gene match: 12. CDR1 is MNHNY and CDR2 is SVGAGI in the germline V gene (reference sequence). CDR3 DNA sequence: TGTGCCAGCAGCTCCCCGGAGCTAGCGGTTTACGAGCAGTACTTC. Translation gives CASSSPELAVYEQYF.